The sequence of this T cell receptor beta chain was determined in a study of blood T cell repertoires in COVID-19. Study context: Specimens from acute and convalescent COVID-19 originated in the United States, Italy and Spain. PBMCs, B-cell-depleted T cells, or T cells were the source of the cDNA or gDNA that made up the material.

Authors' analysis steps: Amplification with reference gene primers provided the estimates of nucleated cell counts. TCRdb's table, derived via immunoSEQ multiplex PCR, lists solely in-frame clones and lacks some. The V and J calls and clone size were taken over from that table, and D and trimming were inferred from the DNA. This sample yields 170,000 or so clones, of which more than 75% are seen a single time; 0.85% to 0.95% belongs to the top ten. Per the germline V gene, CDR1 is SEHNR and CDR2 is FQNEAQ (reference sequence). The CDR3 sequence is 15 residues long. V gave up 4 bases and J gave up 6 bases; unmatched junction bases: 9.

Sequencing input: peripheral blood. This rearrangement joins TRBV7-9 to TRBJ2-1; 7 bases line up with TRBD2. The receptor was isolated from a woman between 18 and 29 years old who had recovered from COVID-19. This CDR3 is CASSSLAGSGNEQFF. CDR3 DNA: TGTGCCAGCAGCTCGTTAGCGGGCTCCGGCAATGAGCAGTTCTTC. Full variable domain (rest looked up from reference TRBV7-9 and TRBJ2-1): DTGVSQNPRHKITKRGQNVTFRCDPISEHNRLYWYRQTLGQGPEFLTYFQNEAQLEKSRLLSDRFSAERPKGSFSTLEIQRTEQGDSAMYLCASSSLAGSGNEQFFGPGTRLTVL.